This is a list of T cell receptor beta chains from one sample in a study of T cells in Graves' hyperthyroidism and ophthalmopathy. Each CDR3 protein gets one entry after TCRdb re-called the multiplex PCR reads with MiXCR. Of roughly 520,000 distinct CDR3 sequences detected, 24% appear once; the ten largest clones hold about 11%. Sequenced: blood. The receptors come from a woman in her twenties or thirties with Graves' ophthalmopathy. The CDR3 runs from the conserved cysteine through the conserved F or W. A D gene is named only where the DNA matches it firmly. Rows may omit the clone size; those that give it use once, few, many or a size class.

clone_size	v_call	d_call	j_call	cdr3_aa	cdr3_nt
NA	TRBV5-8	TRBD1	TRBJ1-1	CASSGTGEGNTEAFF	TGTGCCAGCAGCGGAACAGGGGAGGGGAACACTGAAGCTTTCTTT
many	TRBV27	NA	TRBJ1-2	CASRTDRNSYGYTF	TGTGCCAGCAGAACCGACAGAAATTCATATGGCTACACCTTC
many	TRBV6-1	NA	TRBJ1-2	CASSVTGENYGYTF	TGTGCCAGCAGTGTTACAGGAGAGAACTATGGCTACACCTTC
many	TRBV19	TRBD1	TRBJ2-7	CASRKTGDSYEQYF	TGTGCCAGTAGGAAGACAGGGGACTCCTACGAGCAGTACTTC
many	TRBV6-2/TRBV6-3	NA	TRBJ1-5	CASGVQGYSNQPQHF	TGTGCCAGCGGGGTGCAGGGGTATAGCAATCAGCCCCAGCATTTT
many	TRBV19	TRBD1	TRBJ1-1	CASSESGTGNTEAFF	TGTGCCAGTAGTGAATCCGGGACAGGGAACACTGAAGCTTTCTTT
many	TRBV28	NA	TRBJ1-5	CASSPPHRGRGQPQHF	TGTGCCAGCAGTCCTCCCCATCGGGGAAGGGGTCAGCCCCAGCATTTT
many	TRBV27	NA	TRBJ2-7	CASSFGAGNYEQYF	TGTGCCAGCAGTTTTGGGGCCGGAAACTACGAGCAGTACTTC
many	TRBV27	TRBD2	TRBJ2-7	CASSLRLAAFYEQYF	TGTGCCAGCAGTTTACGACTAGCGGCTTTCTACGAGCAGTACTTC
few	TRBV6-5	TRBD1	TRBJ1-2	CASSYSGQNPLLYGYTF	TGTGCCAGCAGTTACTCGGGACAGAACCCCCTCCTTTATGGCTACACCTTC
NA	TRBV2	TRBD2	TRBJ2-7	CASRVETSGSHEQYF	TGTGCCAGCAGAGTAGAAACTAGCGGGAGCCACGAGCAGTACTTC
many	TRBV5-1	NA	TRBJ2-7	CASSSGDSVYEQYF	TGCGCCAGCAGCTCGGGCGACAGTGTCTACGAGCAGTACTTC
NA	TRBV7-9	NA	TRBJ1-5	CASSRDSYQPQHF	TGTGCCAGCAGCCGCGACAGCTATCAGCCCCAGCATTTT
NA	TRBV12-3/TRBV12-4	TRBD1	TRBJ1-1	CASSLRDRGLLMNTEAFF	TGTGCCAGCAGTCTCAGGGACAGGGGGCTTTTGATGAACACTGAAGCTTTCTTT
once	TRBV20-1	TRBD1	TRBJ1-2	CSASIRRLRDRLHPNYGYTF	TGCAGTGCTAGTATTCGGCGCCTCCGGGACAGATTGCATCCTAACTATGGCTACACCTTC
many	TRBV6-2/TRBV6-3	NA	TRBJ2-2	CASRDGELFF	TGTGCCAGCCGGGACGGGGAGCTGTTTTTT
NA	TRBV3-1	NA	TRBJ1-1	CASSRKEGGLPTEAFF	TGTGCCAGCAGCAGGAAGGAGGGAGGTCTGCCCACTGAAGCTTTCTTT
many	TRBV3-1	TRBD1	TRBJ1-2	CASSLGTENGYTF	TGTGCCAGCAGCTTGGGGACAGAGAATGGCTACACCTTC
once	TRBV11-1	NA	TRBJ2-5	CASSPQQGRPNQETQYF	TGTGCCAGCAGCCCCCAACAGGGACGCCCGAACCAAGAGACCCAGTACTTC
NA	TRBV12-3/TRBV12-4	TRBD2	TRBJ2-7	CASSPRTSRHEQYF	TGTGCCAGCAGTCCCCGGACTAGCCGGCACGAGCAGTACTTC
NA	TRBV28	NA	TRBJ2-7	CASSQGHPRGQYF	TGTGCCAGCAGTCAGGGACATCCCCGGGGGCAGTACTTC
few	TRBV15	TRBD1	TRBJ1-1	CATSTGQANTEAFF	TGTGCCACCAGCACGGGACAGGCTAACACTGAAGCTTTCTTT
NA	TRBV19	NA	TRBJ1-3	CASKEGLGSGNTIYF	TGTGCCAGTAAGGAAGGACTGGGATCTGGAAACACCATATATTTT
many	TRBV7-9	NA	TRBJ2-2	CASSFPGTDTGELFF	TGTGCCAGCAGCTTCCCCGGGACTGACACCGGGGAGCTGTTTTTT
NA	TRBV2	NA	TRBJ1-1	CASRTGSLTEAFF	TGTGCCAGCAGAACCGGGTCCTTAACTGAAGCTTTCTTT
many	TRBV29-1	NA	TRBJ1-1	CSVKGARGDTEAFF	TGCAGCGTTAAAGGGGCCAGAGGGGACACTGAAGCTTTCTTT
NA	TRBV28	NA	TRBJ1-5	CASSSGFNNQPQHF	TGTGCCAGCAGTTCAGGATTCAACAATCAGCCCCAGCATTTT